This TCR beta chain was documented in a study of blood T cell repertoires in COVID-19. Repertoires were generated with immunoSEQ multiplex PCR, while TCRdb's copy carries only in-frame clones and drops some. The table records just over 90,000 clones, around 88% of them present only once. Germline CDR1 is SGDLS and CDR2 is YYNGEE. This CDR3 comprises 17 residues. J was trimmed by 5 bases and V by 3 bases; bases with no gene match: 10. The receptor's source is a woman aged 80 or over with acute or convalescent COVID-19. The chain combines TRBV9 with TRBJ2-5; 13 bases line up with TRBD2. Sequenced material: peripheral blood. The CDR3 is CASSAPLLAGGHETQYF. The CDR3 DNA sequence: TGTGCCAGCAGCGCACCCCTACTAGCGGGGGGGCATGAGACCCAGTACTTC.